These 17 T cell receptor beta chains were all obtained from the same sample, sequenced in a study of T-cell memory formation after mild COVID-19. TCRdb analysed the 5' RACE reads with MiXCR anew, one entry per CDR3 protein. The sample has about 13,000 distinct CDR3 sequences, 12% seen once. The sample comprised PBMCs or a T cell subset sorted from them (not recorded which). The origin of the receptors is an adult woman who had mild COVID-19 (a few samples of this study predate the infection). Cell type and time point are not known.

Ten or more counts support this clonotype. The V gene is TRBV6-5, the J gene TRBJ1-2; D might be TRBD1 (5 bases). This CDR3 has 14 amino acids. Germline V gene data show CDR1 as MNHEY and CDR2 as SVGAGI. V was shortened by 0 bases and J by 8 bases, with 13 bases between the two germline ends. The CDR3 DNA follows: TGTGCCAGCAGTTACTCGGGCAGGGCGGGCGGCTACACCTTC. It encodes CASSYSGRAGGYTF.

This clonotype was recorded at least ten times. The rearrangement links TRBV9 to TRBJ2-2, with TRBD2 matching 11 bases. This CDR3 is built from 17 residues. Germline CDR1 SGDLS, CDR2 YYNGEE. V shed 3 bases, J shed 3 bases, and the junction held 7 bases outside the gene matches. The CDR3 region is CASSEQLAGEDTGELFF. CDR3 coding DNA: TGTGCCAGCAGCGAACAACTAGCGGGAGAAGACACCGGGGAGCTGTTTTTT.

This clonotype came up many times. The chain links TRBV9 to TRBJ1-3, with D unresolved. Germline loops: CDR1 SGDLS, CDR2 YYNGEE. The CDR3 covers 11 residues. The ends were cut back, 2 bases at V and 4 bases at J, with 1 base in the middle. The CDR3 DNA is TGTGCCAGCAGCGTGGGAAACACCATATATTTT. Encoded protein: CASSVGNTIYF.

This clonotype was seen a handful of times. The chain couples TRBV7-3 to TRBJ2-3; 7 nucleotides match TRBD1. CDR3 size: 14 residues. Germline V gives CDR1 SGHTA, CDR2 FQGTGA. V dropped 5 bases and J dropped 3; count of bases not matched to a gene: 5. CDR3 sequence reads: CASSGDSQTDTQYF. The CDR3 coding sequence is TGTGCCAGCAGCGGGGACAGTCAAACAGATACGCAGTATTTT.

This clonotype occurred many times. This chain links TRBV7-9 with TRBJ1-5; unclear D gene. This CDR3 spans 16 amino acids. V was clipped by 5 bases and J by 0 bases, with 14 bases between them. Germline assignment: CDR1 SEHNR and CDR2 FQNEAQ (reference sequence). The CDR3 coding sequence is TGTGCCAGCAGCCCCCCGGGAGCTTATAGCAATCAGCCCCAGCATTTT. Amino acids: CASSPPGAYSNQPQHF. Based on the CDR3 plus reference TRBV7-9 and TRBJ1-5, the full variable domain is DTGVSQNPRHKITKRGQNVTFRCDPISEHNRLYWYRQTLGQGPEFLTYFQNEAQLEKSRLLSDRFSAERPKGSFSTLEIQRTEQGDSAMYLCASSPPGAYSNQPQHFGDGTRLSIL.

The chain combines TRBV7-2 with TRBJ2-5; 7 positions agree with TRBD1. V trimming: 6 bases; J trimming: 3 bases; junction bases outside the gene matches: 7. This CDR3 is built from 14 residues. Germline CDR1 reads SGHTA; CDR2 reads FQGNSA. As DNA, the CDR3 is TGTGCCAGCAGTATCTTGGGACAGAAAGAGACCCAGTACTTC. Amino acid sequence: CASSILGQKETQYF.

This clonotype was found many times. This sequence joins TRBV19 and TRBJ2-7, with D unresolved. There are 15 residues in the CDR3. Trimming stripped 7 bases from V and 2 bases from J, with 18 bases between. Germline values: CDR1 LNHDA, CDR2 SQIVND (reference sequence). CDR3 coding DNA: TGTGCCAGTATGGGGTCAGCCCTCCAGCCCTACGAGCAGTACTTC. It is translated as CASMGSALQPYEQYF.

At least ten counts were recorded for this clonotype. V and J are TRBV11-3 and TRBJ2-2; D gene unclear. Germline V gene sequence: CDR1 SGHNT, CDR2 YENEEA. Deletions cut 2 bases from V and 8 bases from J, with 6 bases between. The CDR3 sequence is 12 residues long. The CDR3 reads CASSLFPGELFF. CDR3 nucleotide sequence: TGTGCCAGCAGCTTATTTCCGGGGGAGCTGTTTTTT. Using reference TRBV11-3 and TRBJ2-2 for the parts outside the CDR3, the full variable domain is EAGVVQSPRYKIIEKKQPVAFWCNPISGHNTLYWYLQNLGQGPELLIRYENEEAVDDSQLPKDRFSAERLKGVDSTLKIQPAELGDSAVYLCASSLFPGELFFGEGSRLTVL.

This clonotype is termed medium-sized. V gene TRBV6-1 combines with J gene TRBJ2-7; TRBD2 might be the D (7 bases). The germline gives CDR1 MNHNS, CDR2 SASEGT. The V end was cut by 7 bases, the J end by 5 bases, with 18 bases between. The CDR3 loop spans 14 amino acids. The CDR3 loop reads CASTKWGGVDEQYF. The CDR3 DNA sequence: TGTGCCAGCACCAAGTGGGGGGGCGTCGACGAGCAGTACTTC.

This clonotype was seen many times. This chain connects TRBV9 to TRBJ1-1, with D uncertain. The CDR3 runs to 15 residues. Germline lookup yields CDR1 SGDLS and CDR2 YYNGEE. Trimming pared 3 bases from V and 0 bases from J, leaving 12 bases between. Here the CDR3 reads CASSAFPEMNTEAFF. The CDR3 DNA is TGTGCCAGCAGCGCATTCCCAGAAATGAACACTGAAGCTTTCTTT.

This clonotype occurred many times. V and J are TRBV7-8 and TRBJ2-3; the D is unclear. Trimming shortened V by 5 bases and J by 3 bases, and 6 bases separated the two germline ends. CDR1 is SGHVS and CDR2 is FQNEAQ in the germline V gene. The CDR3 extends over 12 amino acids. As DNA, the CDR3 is TGTGCCAGCAGCGTTTTTACAGATACGCAGTATTTT. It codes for CASSVFTDTQYF.

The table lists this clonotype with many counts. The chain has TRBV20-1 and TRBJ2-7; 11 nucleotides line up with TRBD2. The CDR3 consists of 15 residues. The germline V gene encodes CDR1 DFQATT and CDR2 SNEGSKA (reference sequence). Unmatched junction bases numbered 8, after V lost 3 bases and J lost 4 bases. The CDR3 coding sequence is TGCAGTGCTAGCGGTCCTAGCGGGGGGAATTACGAGCAGTACTTC. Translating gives CSASGPSGGNYEQYF.

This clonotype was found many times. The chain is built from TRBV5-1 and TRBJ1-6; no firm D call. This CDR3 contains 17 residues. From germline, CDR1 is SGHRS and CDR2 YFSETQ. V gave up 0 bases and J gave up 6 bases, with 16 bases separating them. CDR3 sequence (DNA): TGCGCCAGCAGCTTGGTTGGCCCCAGCAGGAGTAATTCACCCCTCCACTTT. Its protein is CASSLVGPSRSNSPLHF.

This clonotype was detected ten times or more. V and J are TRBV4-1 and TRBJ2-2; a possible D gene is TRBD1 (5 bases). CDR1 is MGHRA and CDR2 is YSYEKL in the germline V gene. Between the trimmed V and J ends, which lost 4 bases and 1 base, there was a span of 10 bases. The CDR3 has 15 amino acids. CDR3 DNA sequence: TGCGCCAGCAGCCGGCCAGGACAGAACACCGGGGAGCTGTTTTTT. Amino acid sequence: CASSRPGQNTGELFF.

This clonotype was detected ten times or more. The CDR3 DNA is TGTGCCAGCAGTAGCCTAGGAAGCACAGATACGCAGTATTTT. Translation: CASSSLGSTDTQYF. The chain joins TRBV2 to TRBJ2-3; unclear D gene. The V end was cut by 5 bases, the J end by 0 bases, with 9 bases between. Germline CDR1 reads SNHLY; CDR2 reads FYNNEI. The CDR3 is made up of 14 amino acids.

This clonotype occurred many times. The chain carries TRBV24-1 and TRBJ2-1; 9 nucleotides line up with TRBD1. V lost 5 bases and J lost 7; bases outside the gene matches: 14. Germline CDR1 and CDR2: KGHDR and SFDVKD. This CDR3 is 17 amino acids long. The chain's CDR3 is CATSGAHRDRVSNEQFF. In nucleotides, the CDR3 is TGTGCCACCAGTGGGGCCCACAGGGACAGGGTGTCGAATGAGCAGTTCTTC.

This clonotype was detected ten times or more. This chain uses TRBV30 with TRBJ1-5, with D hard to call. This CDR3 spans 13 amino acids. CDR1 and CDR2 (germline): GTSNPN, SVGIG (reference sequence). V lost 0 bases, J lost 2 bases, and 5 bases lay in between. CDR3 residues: CAWSVTRNQPQHF. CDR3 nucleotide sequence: TGTGCCTGGAGTGTGACCCGCAATCAGCCCCAGCATTTT.